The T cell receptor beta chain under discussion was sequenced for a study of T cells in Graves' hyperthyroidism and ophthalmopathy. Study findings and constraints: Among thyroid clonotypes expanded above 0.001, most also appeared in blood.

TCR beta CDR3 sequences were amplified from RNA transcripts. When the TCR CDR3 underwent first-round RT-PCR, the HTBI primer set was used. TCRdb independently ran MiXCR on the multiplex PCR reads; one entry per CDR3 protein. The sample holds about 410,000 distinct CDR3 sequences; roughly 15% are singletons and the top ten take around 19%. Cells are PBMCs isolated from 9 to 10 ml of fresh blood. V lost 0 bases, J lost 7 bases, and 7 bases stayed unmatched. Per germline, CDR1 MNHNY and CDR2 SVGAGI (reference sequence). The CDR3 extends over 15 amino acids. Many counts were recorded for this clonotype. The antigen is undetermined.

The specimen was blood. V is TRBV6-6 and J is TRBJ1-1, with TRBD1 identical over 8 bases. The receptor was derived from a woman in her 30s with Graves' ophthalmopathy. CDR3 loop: CASSYSTGVYLEAFF. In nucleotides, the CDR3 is TGTGCCAGCAGTTACTCGACAGGGGTATACCTTGAAGCTTTCTTT.